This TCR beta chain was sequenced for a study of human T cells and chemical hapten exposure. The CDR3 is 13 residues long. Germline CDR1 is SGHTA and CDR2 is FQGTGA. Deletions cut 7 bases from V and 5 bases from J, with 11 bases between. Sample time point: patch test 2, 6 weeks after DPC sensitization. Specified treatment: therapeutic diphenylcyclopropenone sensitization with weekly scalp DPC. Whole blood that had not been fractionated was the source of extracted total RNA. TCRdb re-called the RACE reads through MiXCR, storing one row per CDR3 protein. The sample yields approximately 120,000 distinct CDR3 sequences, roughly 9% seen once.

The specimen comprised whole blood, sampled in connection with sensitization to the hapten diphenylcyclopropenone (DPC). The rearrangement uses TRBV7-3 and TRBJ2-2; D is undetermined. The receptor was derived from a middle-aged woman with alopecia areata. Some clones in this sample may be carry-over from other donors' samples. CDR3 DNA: TGTGCCAGCACCAAATCGGATACCGGGGAGCTGTTTTTT. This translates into CASTKSDTGELFF. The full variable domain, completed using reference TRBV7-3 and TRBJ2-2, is GAGVSQTPSNKVTEKGKYVELRCDPISGHTALYWYRQSLGQGPEFLIYFQGTGAADDSGLPNDRFFAVRPEGSVSTLKIQRTERGDSAVYLCASTKSDTGELFFGEGSRLTVL.